Shown below are 28 T cell receptor beta chains from a single sample sequenced in a study of long-term antiretroviral therapy in people with HIV. Researchers ran immunoSEQ v3.0 at survey level. TCRdb's copy holds only in-frame clones and misses some; the assay was immunoSEQ multiplex PCR. This repertoire shows roughly 14,000 clones, about three quarters found once; its top ten account for around 18%. Sequencing was performed on unsorted PBMCs, taken 1.3 years before starting antiretroviral therapy. Receptors originate from a man aged 35-49 years with HIV.

The V and J genes are TRBV6-1 and TRBJ1-6; no clear D. Germline CDR1 MNHNS, CDR2 SASEGT. CDR3 length: 13 amino acids. The V end was cut by 7 bases, the J end by 7 bases, with 11 bases between. CDR3 DNA: TGTGCCAGCAACGACCCAGGAAATTCACCCCTCCACTTT. Its translation is CASNDPGNSPLHF.

The CDR3 sequence is CASSLNGRQNTEAFF. The CDR3 coding sequence is TGCGCCAGCAGCTTGAACGGACGGCAGAACACTGAAGCTTTCTTT. V usage is TRBV5-1 and J usage is TRBJ1-1; D is ambiguous. Germline CDR1 is SGHRS and CDR2 is YFSETQ. This CDR3 has 15 amino acids. V shed 1 base and J shed 1 base, with 11 bases lying between them. Based on the CDR3 plus reference TRBV5-1 and TRBJ1-1, the full variable domain is KAGVTQTPRYLIKTRGQQVTLSCSPISGHRSVSWYQQTPGQGLQFLFEYFSETQRNKGNFPGRFSGRQFSNSRSEMNVSTLELGDSALYLCASSLNGRQNTEAFFGQGTRLTVV.

The chain combines TRBV5-4 with TRBJ1-6; D uncertain. The CDR3 is 19 residues long. The V and J ends lost 0 bases and 4 bases respectively, with 20 bases between them. Germline CDR1 reads SGHNT; CDR2 reads YYREEE (reference sequence). The CDR3 sequence: CASSLVWGFPPSYNSPLHF. In DNA, the CDR3 is TGTGCCAGCAGCTTGGTGTGGGGATTCCCGCCCTCTTATAATTCACCCCTCCACTTT. Drawing the rest from reference TRBV5-4 and TRBJ1-6, the complete variable domain is ETGVTQSPTHLIKTRGQQVTLRCSSQSGHNTVSWYQQALGQGPQFIFQYYREEENGRGNFPPRFSGLQFPNYSSELNVNALELDDSALYLCASSLVWGFPPSYNSPLHFGNGTRLTVT.

The rearrangement uses TRBV10-3 and TRBJ1-1; 8 bases align to TRBD1. V lost 6 bases to trimming and J lost 4 bases; unmatched junction nucleotides: 7. This CDR3 is built from 14 residues. Germline V lookup: CDR1 ENHRY, CDR2 SYGVKD. This CDR3 is CAIRTGGTGTEAFF. The CDR3 coding sequence is TGTGCCATCAGGACAGGTGGGACAGGCACTGAAGCTTTCTTT.

The DNA for the CDR3 is TGTGCCAGCACGAGAGGCCTCTATGGCTACACCTTC. Its translation: CASTRGLYGYTF. The chain recombines TRBV2 with TRBJ1-2; no definite D call. V shed 7 bases and J shed 4 bases, with 10 bases lying between them. CDR1 is SNHLY and CDR2 is FYNNEI in the germline V gene. The CDR3 sequence is 12 residues long.

DNA of the CDR3: TGTGCCAGCAGCTTATTTGGGTTCAATGAGCAGTTCTTC. This gives the protein CASSLFGFNEQFF. V usage is TRBV11-2 and J usage is TRBJ2-1, with D unresolved. V shed 2 bases and J shed 6 bases, with 8 bases lying between them. This CDR3 is built from 13 residues. Germline assignment: CDR1 SGHAT and CDR2 FQNNGV. The full variable domain, its missing parts supplied by reference TRBV11-2 and TRBJ2-1, is EAGVAQSPRYKIIEKRQSVAFWCNPISGHATLYWYQQILGQGPKLLIQFQNNGVVDDSQLPKDRFSAERLKGVDSTLKIQPAKLEDSAVYLCASSLFGFNEQFFGPGTRLTVL.

This chain uses TRBV5-1 with TRBJ2-1, with TRBD1 identical over 8 bases. The germline V gene encodes CDR1 SGHRS and CDR2 YFSETQ. The CDR3 has 16 amino acids. Trimming at V came to 2 bases and at J to 2 bases, leaving 6 bases not matched to a gene. The CDR3 nucleotides are TGCGCCAGCAGCTTACTACAGGGGGAGCCCTACAATGAGCAGTTCTTC. Translation: CASSLLQGEPYNEQFF.

The genes are TRBV4-1 and TRBJ1-1; maybe TRBD1 (6 bases). The CDR3 is 19 amino acids. V gave up 0 bases and J gave up 2 bases, with 22 bases separating them. Germline V lookup: CDR1 MGHRA, CDR2 YSYEKL. The CDR3 bases are TGCGCCAGCAGCCAAGACTCGACTCCAGGGAGAGGGGGTAACACTGAAGCTTTCTTT. Its protein product is CASSQDSTPGRGGNTEAFF.

This chain joins TRBV6-1 and TRBJ1-2, with D unresolved. Germline V gives CDR1 MNHNS, CDR2 SASEGT. The V gene lost 5 bases and the J gene lost 0 bases, with 13 bases spanning the gap. The CDR3 totals 15 residues. The DNA of the CDR3 is TGTGCCAGCAGTCCTGCCGACGGGGCTAACTATGGCTACACCTTC. Its translation is CASSPADGANYGYTF.

The rearrangement joins TRBV27 to TRBJ2-7; 10 bases are shared with TRBD1. The CDR3 has 14 residues. With V trimmed by 6 bases and J by 7 bases, 9 bases remained unmatched. Germline values: CDR1 MNHEY, CDR2 SMNVEV (reference sequence). The CDR3 protein is CASSWGQGRGEQYF. The CDR3, as DNA: TGTGCCAGCAGCTGGGGACAGGGGCGGGGAGAGCAGTACTTC.

The chain is built from TRBV19 and TRBJ2-7; D is unclear. The ends were cut back, 7 bases at V and 2 bases at J, with 15 bases in the middle. The CDR3 has 14 amino acids. Germline CDR1 reads LNHDA; CDR2 reads SQIVND (reference sequence). The CDR3 DNA sequence: TGTGCCAGTATTACGCCCGGTGGGACCTACGAGCAGTACTTC. As protein: CASITPGGTYEQYF.

This chain uses TRBV6-1 with TRBJ1-1; tentatively, D is TRBD1 (6 bases). The V end lost 1 base, the J end lost 2 bases, and 17 bases lay between the germline ends. Germline CDR1 is MNHNS and CDR2 is SASEGT. CDR3 length: 17 amino acids. The CDR3 DNA reads TGTGCCAGCAGTGAAGTAGGGGGACCTTATGGTAACACTGAAGCTTTCTTT. Residues: CASSEVGGPYGNTEAFF.

The gene calls are TRBV10-1 and TRBJ2-4, with unresolved D. The V end was cut by 2 bases, the J end by 4 bases, with 18 bases between. The CDR3 is 17 residues long. CDR1 and CDR2 from the germline V gene are WNHNN and SYGVQD (reference sequence). CDR3 in DNA: TGCGCCAGCAGTGAGCCAGAAGGCAGGAGCTTAAAAAACATTCAGTACTTC. It is translated as CASSEPEGRSLKNIQYF.

This clone showed up just once. This chain links TRBV7-9 with TRBJ2-2; D ambiguous. CDR3 length: 15 amino acids. Germline V gene lookup returns CDR1 SEHNR and CDR2 FQNEAQ (reference sequence). V was cut by 4 bases and J by 0 bases, with 9 bases left in between. DNA for the CDR3: TGTGCCAGCAGCTCGGACGGCGCGAACACCGGGGAGCTGTTTTTT. It is translated as CASSSDGANTGELFF.

The chain uses TRBV29-1 and TRBJ2-7, with TRBD1 matching over 8 bases. CDR1 is SQVTM and CDR2 is ANQGSEA in the germline V gene. The CDR3 covers 13 residues. The trim removed 4 bases at V and 6 bases at J, leaving 8 bases unmatched. The CDR3 sequence is CSVAAQGVGEQYF. The CDR3 DNA is TGCAGCGTTGCCGCACAGGGGGTTGGCGAGCAGTACTTC.

This clone is medium-sized within its sample. CDR3 sequence (DNA): TGTGCCAGTAGTGGTTCGACAGGGCTAACAGGACCCCTCCACTTT. Amino acid sequence: CASSGSTGLTGPLHF. The rearrangement joins TRBV19 to TRBJ1-6; the match to TRBD1 covers 7 bases. Germline V gene data show CDR1 as LNHDA and CDR2 as SQIVND (reference sequence). The CDR3 totals 15 residues. The trim removed 5 bases at V and 12 bases at J, leaving 13 bases unmatched.

The V call is TRBV5-1, the J call TRBJ2-7, with D perhaps matching TRBD1 or TRBD2 (5 bases each). Germline values: CDR1 SGHRS, CDR2 YFSETQ. CDR3 length: 13 residues. V gave up 4 bases and J gave up 0 bases, with 8 bases separating them. CDR3 amino acids: CASSEGSSYEQYF. The CDR3, as DNA: TGCGCCAGCAGCGAGGGGAGCTCCTACGAGCAGTACTTC.

The chain joins TRBV7-9 to TRBJ1-2; D possibly corresponds to TRBD1 (5 bases). Germline values: CDR1 SEHNR, CDR2 FQNEAQ (reference sequence). The CDR3 totals 13 residues. The V gene lost 3 bases and the J gene lost 6 bases, with 11 bases spanning the gap. In DNA form, the CDR3 reads TGTGCCAGCAGCTTGACGGGGGGGGATGGCTACACCTTC. It encodes CASSLTGGDGYTF.

This clone was detected only a few times. The V call is TRBV10-3, the J call TRBJ2-7; the D gene is possibly TRBD1 (6 bases). In germline, CDR1 is ENHRY, CDR2 SYGVKD. This CDR3 is 13 amino acids long. Trimming left V 4 bases short and J 5 bases short, with 12 bases between. The CDR3 loop is CAISVDRLDEQYF. The CDR3 DNA follows: TGTGCCATCAGTGTCGACAGGTTGGACGAGCAGTACTTC.

The rearrangement joins TRBV6-5 to TRBJ1-1; a weak D match, TRBD1 (5 bases). CDR3 length: 13 amino acids. The germline V and J ends were trimmed by 0 bases and 7 bases, with 9 bases remaining between them. CDR1 MNHEY and CDR2 SVGAGI come from the germline V gene. The CDR3 sequence: CASSYSRQGEAFF. As DNA, the CDR3 is TGTGCCAGCAGTTACTCGCGGCAGGGTGAAGCTTTCTTT.

The V gene is TRBV7-9, the J gene TRBJ1-4; D may be TRBD1 (5 bases). V lost 5 bases, J lost 3 bases, and 19 bases lay in between. Germline V lookup: CDR1 SEHNR, CDR2 FQNEAQ (reference sequence). The CDR3 consists of 17 residues. The CDR3 DNA reads as TGTGCCAGCAGCCCCCTTGACAGTGAACCTTCTAATGAAAAACTGTTTTTT. Residues: CASSPLDSEPSNEKLFF.

The gene calls are TRBV5-1 and TRBJ2-5, with 8 nucleotides matching TRBD1. V dropped 0 bases and J dropped 5; count of bases not matched to a gene: 6. This CDR3 comprises 15 residues. The germline V gene has CDR1 SGHRS and CDR2 YFSETQ. The CDR3 DNA is TGCGCCAGCAGCTTGGGTCAGGGGGCAGATGAGACCCAGTACTTC. Encoded protein: CASSLGQGADETQYF.

V is TRBV28 and J is TRBJ1-4; D not certain. The V gene's germline CDR1 is MDHEN and CDR2 SYDVKM. V shed 1 base and J shed 6 bases, with 3 bases lying between them. The CDR3 has 12 residues. The CDR3 sequence is CASSLSHEKLFF. The CDR3 DNA sequence: TGTGCCAGCAGTTTATCCCATGAAAAACTGTTTTTT. Complete variable domain (other parts from reference TRBV28 and TRBJ1-4): DVKVTQSSRYLVKRTGEKVFLECVQDMDHENMFWYRQDPGLGLRLIYFSYDVKMKEKGDIPEGYSVSREKKERFSLILESASTNQTSMYLCASSLSHEKLFFGSGTQLSVL.

V is TRBV5-1 and J is TRBJ1-2, with TRBD1 matching over 7 bases. The V gene's germline CDR1 is SGHRS and CDR2 YFSETQ. V lost 0 bases to trimming and J lost 5 bases; unmatched junction nucleotides: 4. This CDR3 has 14 residues. The CDR3 DNA is TGCGCCAGCAGCTTGGTGGGACAGCTATATGGCTACACCTTC. This sequence encodes CASSLVGQLYGYTF.

This chain uses TRBV10-1 with TRBJ2-2; 7 bases align to TRBD1. The trim removed 0 bases at V and 0 bases at J, leaving 4 bases unmatched. This CDR3 comprises 17 residues. Germline loops: CDR1 WNHNN, CDR2 SYGVQD (reference sequence). The CDR3, as DNA: TGCGCCAGCAGTGAGTCGAAAGGGGGCCCGAACACCGGGGAGCTGTTTTTT. Amino acid sequence: CASSESKGGPNTGELFF.

The chain recombines TRBV6-4 with TRBJ1-2, with 10 nucleotides matching TRBD1. V lost 0 bases, J lost 4 bases, and 11 bases stayed unmatched. The CDR3 covers 18 residues. CDR1 MRHNA and CDR2 SNTAGT come from the germline V gene. The CDR3 region is CASSDSKGQGISSYGYTF. The CDR3 bases are TGTGCCAGCAGTGACTCGAAGGGACAGGGGATTTCATCCTATGGCTACACCTTC.

The rearrangement links TRBV25-1 to TRBJ2-7; unclear D gene. V lost 6 bases and J lost 3, with 9 bases in between. CDR3 length: 12 amino acids. Germline V gene sequence: CDR1 MGHDK, CDR2 SYGVNS. CDR3 nucleotide sequence: TGTGCCAGCAGCGCCCTGGGCTACGAGCAGTACTTC. It specifies CASSALGYEQYF.

V gene TRBV9 combines with J gene TRBJ1-1; D is unresolved. This CDR3 comprises 14 residues. Trimming left V 2 bases short and J 1 base short, with 9 bases between. Per the germline V gene, CDR1 is SGDLS and CDR2 is YYNGEE. The CDR3 loop is CASSVSVSNTEAFF. The CDR3 DNA sequence: TGTGCCAGCAGCGTGTCAGTGTCGAACACTGAAGCTTTCTTT.